This entry is about one T cell receptor beta chain. Its target is unknown. This entry belongs to a study of regulatory T cells in long-lasting Graves disease. The CDR3 totals 16 residues. The V gene lost 2 bases and the J gene lost 8 bases, with 19 bases spanning the gap. Germline CDR1 and CDR2: SGHKS and YYEKEE (reference sequence). Arm-PCR of CDR3 regions and iRepertoire HTBI primers were the basis on which TCR beta libraries were built. TCRdb called the multiplex PCR reads again in MiXCR, with one record for every CDR3 protein. The sample consists of 540,000 or so distinct CDR3 sequences, approximately 13% of them appearing once. Noted time point: newly diagnosed GD, antithyroid drugs for less than 3 months. Extracted RNA from PBMCs served as the source of the TCR library. Findings and limits, study-wide: Persistent Graves' disease cases displayed lower TCR diversity than newly diagnosed ones. New patients shared more than 750 public clonotypes, fewer than the roughly 2,700 shared by persistent patients.

This sample was also put to use in a study of T cells in Graves' hyperthyroidism and ophthalmopathy. That publication notes: The model forecast ophthalmopathy, anticipating it by a median roughly 6 months before onset.

The input for sequencing was peripheral blood mononuclear cells (PBMCs), taken at new diagnosis, from a patient treated with antithyroid drugs. The clonotype comes from a man aged 25-45 years with Graves disease. The chain links TRBV5-5 to TRBJ1-4; D is possibly TRBD1 (5 bases). CDR3 in DNA: TGTGCCAGCAGCTTCTGGTCAGGTCAGGGTGGAGAAAAACTGTTTTTT. The encoded protein is CASSFWSGQGGEKLFF.